A selection of T cell receptor beta chains follows, all from one sample in a study of T cell repertoires in cytomegalovirus infection. In TCRdb, the reads were re-called with MiXCR into one record per CDR3 protein. Among roughly 100,000 distinct CDR3 sequences listed, approximately 15% were seen once. The sequencing input was PBMCs. The receptors were sampled from a human donor in good health (CMV status not recorded). Some clones in this sample may be carry-over from other donors' samples. CDR3s include the opening cysteine and the closing phenylalanine or tryptophan. The D gene is left open where the match is weak. Rows give clone size only sometimes, using once, few, many, or a class for an expanded clone.

d_call: .
clone_size: many
j_call: TRBJ2-1
v_call: TRBV7-9
cdr3_nt: TGTGCCAGCAGCTTACGGTCGGCGCCCTACAATGAGCAGTTCTTC
cdr3_aa: CASSLRSAPYNEQFF

d_call: TRBD2
clone_size: many
j_call: TRBJ2-7
v_call: TRBV7-2
cdr3_nt: TGTGCCAGCAGCCCCGGGACTAGCGGCTACGAGCAGTACTTC
cdr3_aa: CASSPGTSGYEQYF

d_call: TRBD1
clone_size: .
j_call: TRBJ1-2
v_call: TRBV11-3
cdr3_nt: TGTGCCAGCCCCGGGACAGGGCTTGGCTACACCTTC
cdr3_aa: CASPGTGLGYTF

d_call: .
clone_size: few
j_call: TRBJ1-1
v_call: TRBV2
cdr3_nt: TGTGCCAGCAGTGTATTTGAGATTGAAGCTTTCTTT
cdr3_aa: CASSVFEIEAFF

d_call: TRBD1
clone_size: few
j_call: TRBJ1-2
v_call: TRBV18
cdr3_nt: TGTGCCAGCTCACAGAGCCGGGACAGGCCTTCCGCCTTC
cdr3_aa: CASSQSRDRPSAF

d_call: TRBD2
clone_size: few
j_call: TRBJ2-1
v_call: TRBV20-1
cdr3_nt: TGCAGTGCCCGAGGACTAGCGGGGGACATCAATGAGCAGTTCTTC
cdr3_aa: CSARGLAGDINEQFF

d_call: TRBD1
clone_size: few
j_call: TRBJ2-7
v_call: TRBV6-2/TRBV6-3
cdr3_nt: TGTGCCAGCAGTTCTGACAGGGCCTTACGCGAGCAGTACTTC
cdr3_aa: CASSSDRALREQYF

d_call: TRBD2
clone_size: .
j_call: TRBJ2-5
v_call: TRBV2
cdr3_nt: TGTGCCACAAGACTAGCGGAGGTGGAGACCCAGTACTTC
cdr3_aa: CATRLAEVETQYF

d_call: TRBD1
clone_size: .
j_call: TRBJ1-2
v_call: TRBV6-1
cdr3_nt: TGTGCCAGCAGTGAAGCGTTGGGACAGAACTATGGCTACACCTTC
cdr3_aa: CASSEALGQNYGYTF

d_call: .
clone_size: few
j_call: TRBJ1-1
v_call: TRBV7-9
cdr3_nt: TGTGCCAGCAGCTTAGCTGCAGGGAAGAACACTGAAGCTTTCTTT
cdr3_aa: CASSLAAGKNTEAFF

d_call: .
clone_size: medium-sized
j_call: TRBJ1-2
v_call: TRBV7-6
cdr3_nt: TGTGCCAGCAGCTTATCAGGGGACGGCTACACCTTC
cdr3_aa: CASSLSGDGYTF

d_call: TRBD1
clone_size: .
j_call: TRBJ2-1
v_call: TRBV10-3
cdr3_nt: TGTGCCATCAGCTTGACAGGGGGAAACAATGAGCAGTTCTTC
cdr3_aa: CAISLTGGNNEQFF

d_call: .
clone_size: many
j_call: TRBJ1-1
v_call: TRBV5-8
cdr3_nt: TGTGCCAGCAGCGGAATCGTCCAGCGCCCAGGGGACCTCCCGAGGAACACTGAAGCTTTCTTT
cdr3_aa: CASSGIVQRPGDLPRNTEAFF

d_call: .
clone_size: .
j_call: TRBJ2-2
v_call: TRBV6-2/TRBV6-3
cdr3_nt: TGTGCCAGCAGCTGGGGACACCCGCCGGACACCGGGGAGCTGTTTTTT
cdr3_aa: CASSWGHPPDTGELFF

d_call: .
clone_size: .
j_call: TRBJ2-1
v_call: TRBV7-2
cdr3_nt: TGTGCCAGCAGCTGGCGGCGTAGACAGTACAATGAGCAGTTCTTC
cdr3_aa: CASSWRRRQYNEQFF

d_call: .
clone_size: .
j_call: TRBJ2-3
v_call: TRBV6-1
cdr3_nt: TGTGCCAGCGGTACAGGTAGTTTCACAGATACGCAGTATTTT
cdr3_aa: CASGTGSFTDTQYF

d_call: .
clone_size: .
j_call: TRBJ2-7
v_call: TRBV9
cdr3_nt: TGTGCCAGCAGCGTATATGCAGAGGGCGAGCAGTACTTC
cdr3_aa: CASSVYAEGEQYF

d_call: TRBD1
clone_size: few
j_call: TRBJ2-5
v_call: TRBV7-3
cdr3_nt: TGTGCCAGGGACCACAGGGGGCCACAAGAGACCCAGTACTTC
cdr3_aa: CARDHRGPQETQYF

d_call: TRBD1
clone_size: .
j_call: TRBJ1-4
v_call: TRBV4-2
cdr3_nt: TGTGCCAGCAGCCAAGAGGGACAGTCTAATGAAAAACTGTTTTTT
cdr3_aa: CASSQEGQSNEKLFF

d_call: .
clone_size: .
j_call: TRBJ1-1
v_call: TRBV10-3
cdr3_nt: TGTGCCATCATTGAGGGGACTGAAGCTTTCTTT
cdr3_aa: CAIIEGTEAFF

d_call: .
clone_size: few
j_call: TRBJ2-7
v_call: TRBV7-9
cdr3_nt: TGTGCCAGCAGCGACGGGGGCCACGAGCAGTACTTC
cdr3_aa: CASSDGGHEQYF

d_call: .
clone_size: many
j_call: TRBJ1-5
v_call: TRBV7-2
cdr3_nt: TGTGCCAGCAGCTCCCGACTCGGGGGCAATCAGCCCCAGCATTTT
cdr3_aa: CASSSRLGGNQPQHF

d_call: TRBD2
clone_size: few
j_call: TRBJ2-5
v_call: TRBV11-2
cdr3_nt: TGTGCCAGCGGCCCTCAGGGGGGAGCGGGGGGAACCTCGACCCAGTACTTC
cdr3_aa: CASGPQGGAGGTSTQYF

d_call: .
clone_size: .
j_call: TRBJ2-3
v_call: TRBV6-2/TRBV6-3
cdr3_nt: TGTGCCAGCAGTTACGGAGATCGAGATACGCAGTATTTT
cdr3_aa: CASSYGDRDTQYF

d_call: TRBD2
clone_size: .
j_call: TRBJ2-1
v_call: TRBV11-3
cdr3_nt: TGTGCCAGCAGCTTAGATGGCGGGGGGGCCGATGAGCAGTTCTTC
cdr3_aa: CASSLDGGGADEQFF

d_call: .
clone_size: .
j_call: TRBJ1-1
v_call: TRBV15
cdr3_nt: TGTGTCACCAGCAGAAAGGAGGACACTGAAGCTTTCTTT
cdr3_aa: CVTSRKEDTEAFF